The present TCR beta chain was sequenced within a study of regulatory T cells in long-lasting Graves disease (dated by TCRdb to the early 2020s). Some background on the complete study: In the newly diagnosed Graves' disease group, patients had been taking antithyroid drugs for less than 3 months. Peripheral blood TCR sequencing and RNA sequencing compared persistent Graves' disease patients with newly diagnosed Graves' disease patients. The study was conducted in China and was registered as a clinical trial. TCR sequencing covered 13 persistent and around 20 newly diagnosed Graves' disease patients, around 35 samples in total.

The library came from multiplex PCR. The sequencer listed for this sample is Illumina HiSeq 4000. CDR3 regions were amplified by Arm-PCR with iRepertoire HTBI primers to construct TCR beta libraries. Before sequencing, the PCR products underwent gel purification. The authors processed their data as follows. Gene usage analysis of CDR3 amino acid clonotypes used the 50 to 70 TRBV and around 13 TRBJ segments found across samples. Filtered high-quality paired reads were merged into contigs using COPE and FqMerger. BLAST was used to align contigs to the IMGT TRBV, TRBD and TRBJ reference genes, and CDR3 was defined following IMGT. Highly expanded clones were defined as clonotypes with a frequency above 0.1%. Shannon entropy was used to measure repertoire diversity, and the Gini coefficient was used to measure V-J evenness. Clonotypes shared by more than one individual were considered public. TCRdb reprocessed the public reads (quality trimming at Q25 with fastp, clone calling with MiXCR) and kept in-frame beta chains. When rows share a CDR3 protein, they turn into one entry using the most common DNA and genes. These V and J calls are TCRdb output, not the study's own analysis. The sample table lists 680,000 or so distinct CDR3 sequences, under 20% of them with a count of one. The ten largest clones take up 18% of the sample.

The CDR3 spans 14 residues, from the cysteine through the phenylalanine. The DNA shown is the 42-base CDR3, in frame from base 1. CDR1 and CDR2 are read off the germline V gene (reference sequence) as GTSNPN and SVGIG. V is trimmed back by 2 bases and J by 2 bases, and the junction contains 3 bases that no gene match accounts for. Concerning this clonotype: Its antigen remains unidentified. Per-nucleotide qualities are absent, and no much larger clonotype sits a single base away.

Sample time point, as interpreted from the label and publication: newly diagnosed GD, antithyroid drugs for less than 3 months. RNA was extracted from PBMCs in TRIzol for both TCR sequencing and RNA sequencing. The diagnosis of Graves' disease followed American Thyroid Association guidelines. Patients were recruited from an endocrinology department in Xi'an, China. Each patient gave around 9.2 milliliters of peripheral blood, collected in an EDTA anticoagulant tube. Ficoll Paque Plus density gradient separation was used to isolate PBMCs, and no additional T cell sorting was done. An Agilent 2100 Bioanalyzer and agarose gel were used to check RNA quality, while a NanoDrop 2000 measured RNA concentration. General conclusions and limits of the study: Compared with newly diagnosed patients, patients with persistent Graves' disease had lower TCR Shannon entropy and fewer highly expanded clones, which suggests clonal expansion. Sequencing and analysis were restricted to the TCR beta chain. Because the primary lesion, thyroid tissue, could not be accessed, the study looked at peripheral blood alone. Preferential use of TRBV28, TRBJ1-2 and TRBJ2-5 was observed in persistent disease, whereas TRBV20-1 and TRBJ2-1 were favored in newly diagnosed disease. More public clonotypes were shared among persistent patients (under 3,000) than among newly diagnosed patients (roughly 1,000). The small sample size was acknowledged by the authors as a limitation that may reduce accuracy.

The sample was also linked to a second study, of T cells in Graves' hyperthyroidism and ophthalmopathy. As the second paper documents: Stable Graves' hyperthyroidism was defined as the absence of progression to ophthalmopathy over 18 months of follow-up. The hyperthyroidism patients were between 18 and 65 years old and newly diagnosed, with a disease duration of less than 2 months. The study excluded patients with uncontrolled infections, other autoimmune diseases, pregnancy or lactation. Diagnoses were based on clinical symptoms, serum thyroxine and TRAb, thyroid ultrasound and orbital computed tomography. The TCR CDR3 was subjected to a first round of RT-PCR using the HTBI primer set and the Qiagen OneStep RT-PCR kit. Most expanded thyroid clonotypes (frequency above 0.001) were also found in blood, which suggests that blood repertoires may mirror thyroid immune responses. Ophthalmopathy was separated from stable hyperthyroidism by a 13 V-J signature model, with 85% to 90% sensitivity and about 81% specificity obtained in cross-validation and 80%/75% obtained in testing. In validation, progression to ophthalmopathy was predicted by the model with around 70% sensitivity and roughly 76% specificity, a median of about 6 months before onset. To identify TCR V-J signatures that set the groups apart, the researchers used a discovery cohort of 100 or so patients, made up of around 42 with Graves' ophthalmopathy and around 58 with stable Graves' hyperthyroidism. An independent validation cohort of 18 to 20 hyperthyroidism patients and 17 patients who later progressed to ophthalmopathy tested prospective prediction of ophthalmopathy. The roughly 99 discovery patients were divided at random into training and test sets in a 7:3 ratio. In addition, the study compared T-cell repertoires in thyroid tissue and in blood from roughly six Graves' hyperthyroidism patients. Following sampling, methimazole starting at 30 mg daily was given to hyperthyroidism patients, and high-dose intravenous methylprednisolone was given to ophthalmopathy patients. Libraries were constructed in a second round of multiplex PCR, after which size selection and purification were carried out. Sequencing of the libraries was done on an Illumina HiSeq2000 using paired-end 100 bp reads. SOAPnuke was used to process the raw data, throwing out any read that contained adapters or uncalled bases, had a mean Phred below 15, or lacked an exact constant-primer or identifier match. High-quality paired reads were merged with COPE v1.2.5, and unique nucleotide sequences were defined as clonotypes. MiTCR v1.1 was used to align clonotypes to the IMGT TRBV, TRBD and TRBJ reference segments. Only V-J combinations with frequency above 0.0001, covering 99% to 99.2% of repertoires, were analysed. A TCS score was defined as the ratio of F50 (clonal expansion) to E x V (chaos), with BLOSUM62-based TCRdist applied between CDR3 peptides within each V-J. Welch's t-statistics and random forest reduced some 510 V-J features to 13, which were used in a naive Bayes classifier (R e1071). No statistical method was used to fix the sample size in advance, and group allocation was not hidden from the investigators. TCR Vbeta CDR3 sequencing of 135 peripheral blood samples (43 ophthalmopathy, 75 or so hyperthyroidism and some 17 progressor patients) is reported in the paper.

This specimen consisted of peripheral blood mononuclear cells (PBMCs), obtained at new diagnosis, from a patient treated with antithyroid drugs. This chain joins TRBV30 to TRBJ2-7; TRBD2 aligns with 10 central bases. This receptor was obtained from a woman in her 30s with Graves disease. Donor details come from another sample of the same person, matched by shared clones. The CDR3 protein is CAWSPGLAAYEQYF. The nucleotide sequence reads TGTGCCTGGAGTCCTGGACTAGCGGCCTACGAGCAGTACTTC.